The 22 T cell receptor beta chains below come from one sample, sequenced in a study of regulatory T cells in long-lasting Graves disease. As to time point: newly diagnosed GD, antithyroid drugs for less than 3 months. RNA isolated from PBMCs was used to make the TCR library. Sequencing libraries for TCR beta were prepared with iRepertoire HTBI primers and Arm-PCR of CDR3 regions. TCRdb ran MiXCR on the multiplex PCR reads and lists one entry per CDR3 protein. The sample has hundreds of thousands of distinct CDR3 sequences; roughly a sixth are singletons. Sequenced here: peripheral blood mononuclear cells (PBMCs), sampled at new diagnosis, from a patient treated with antithyroid drugs. Receptors originate from a female donor with Graves disease.

CDR3 protein: CASSLVISGETQYF. In DNA form, the CDR3 reads TGTGCCAGCAGCTTAGTGATTAGCGGGGAGACCCAGTACTTC. The J gene is TRBJ2-5, the V gene TRBV11-2; 7 nucleotides match TRBD2. CDR1 is SGHAT, CDR2 FQNNGV, per germline. The CDR3 covers 14 residues. V shed 1 base and J 5 bases; nucleotides not matched to a gene: 4. The complete variable domain, with remaining parts taken from reference TRBV11-2 and TRBJ2-5, reads EAGVAQSPRYKIIEKRQSVAFWCNPISGHATLYWYQQILGQGPKLLIQFQNNGVVDDSQLPKDRFSAERLKGVDSTLKIQPAKLEDSAVYLCASSLVISGETQYFGPGTRLLVL.

This rearrangement joins TRBV6-1 to TRBJ2-5; TRBD2 matches at 12 bases. The CDR3 runs 17 residues. J lost 1 base, V lost 6 bases, and 9 bases had no gene match. CDR1 is MNHNS and CDR2 is SASEGT in the germline V gene. CDR3: CASRPHRTSGAQETQYF. CDR3 nucleotide sequence: TGTGCCAGCAGGCCCCACCGGACTAGCGGGGCCCAAGAGACCCAGTACTTC.

This clonotype was counted at least ten times. V and J are TRBV10-3 and TRBJ1-1; D unclear. With 6 bases removed from V and 4 bases from J, the gap between germline ends came to 12 bases. CDR1 is ENHRY, CDR2 SYGVKD, per germline. The CDR3 extends over 13 amino acids. The CDR3 is CAIRTLAGTEAFF. CDR3 DNA sequence: TGTGCCATCAGGACCCTAGCGGGCACTGAAGCTTTCTTT.

This clonotype was seen repeatedly, ten times or more. V and J are TRBV5-6 and TRBJ2-3; D is ambiguous. Trimming shortened V by 4 bases and J by 4 bases, and 7 bases separated the two germline ends. The CDR3 runs to 12 residues. Germline-derived CDR1 and CDR2 are SGHDT and YYEEEE. The CDR3 bases are TGTGCCAGCAGCAACAATGCAGATACGCAGTATTTT. It codes for CASSNNADTQYF.

V is TRBV20-1 and J is TRBJ2-1, with D unresolved. The length of the CDR3 is 15 residues. Germline-derived CDR1 and CDR2 are DFQATT and SNEGSKA (reference sequence). V shed 7 bases and J shed 4 bases, with 20 bases lying between them. As DNA, the CDR3 is TGCAGTGGATTGTATGGACGGAGAATTTACAATGAGCAGTTCTTC. Translated: CSGLYGRRIYNEQFF.

This clonotype was found many times. V is TRBV6-2 or TRBV6-3 and J is TRBJ2-1; no definite D call. CDR3 length: 14 residues. CDR1 MNHEY and CDR2 SVGEGT come from the germline V gene. V was cut by 0 bases and J by 3 bases, with 6 bases left in between. The CDR3 region is CASSYSDGYNEQFF. The CDR3 DNA reads as TGTGCCAGCAGTTACTCGGACGGCTACAATGAGCAGTTCTTC.

This clonotype was observed at least ten times. The V gene is TRBV6-1, the J gene TRBJ1-4; the match to TRBD1 covers 8 bases. V dropped 3 bases and J dropped 1; count of bases not matched to a gene: 4. Per germline, CDR1 MNHNS and CDR2 SASEGT. The CDR3 length is 16 residues. CDR3 DNA sequence: TGTGCCAGCAGTGAGCACAGGGGGGAAACTAATGAAAAACTGTTTTTT. It is translated as CASSEHRGETNEKLFF.

The chain uses TRBV10-2 and TRBJ1-5, with D perhaps matching TRBD1 (5 bases). Trimming left V 7 bases short and J 4 bases short, with 17 bases between. There are 15 residues in the CDR3. Germline loops: CDR1 WSHSY, CDR2 SAAADI. CDR3 DNA: TGCGCCAGCACCGACAATCAGGGCCTAAATCAGCCCCAGCATTTT. Translated, it gives CASTDNQGLNQPQHF.

The sample holds many counts of this clonotype. The rearrangement links TRBV10-3 to TRBJ1-6; TRBD1 matches at 8 bases. V shed 3 bases and J 7 bases; nucleotides not matched to a gene: 2. Per the germline V gene, CDR1 is ENHRY and CDR2 is SYGVKD. This CDR3 is built from 14 residues. This CDR3 reads CAISDTGGNSPLHF. The CDR3 coding sequence is TGTGCCATCAGTGACACAGGGGGGAATTCACCCCTCCACTTT.

This clonotype was seen repeatedly, ten times or more. The rearrangement joins TRBV7-2 to TRBJ1-2; TRBD1 aligns across 8 bases. CDR3 size: 17 residues. Germline CDR1 is SGHTA and CDR2 is FQGNSA. With V trimmed by 1 base and J by 2 bases, 9 bases remained unmatched. Here the CDR3 reads CASSLVGRTGRNYGYTF. CDR3 coding DNA: TGTGCCAGCAGCTTAGTAGGCCGGACAGGGAGAAACTATGGCTACACCTTC.

This clonotype was detected only a few times. A far more abundant clone sits one base away, making this likely a read error. The chain links TRBV11-2 to TRBJ2-1; 10 nucleotides match TRBD1. The J call is doubtful: the DNA matches TRBJ2-4 better. The CDR3 covers 15 residues. The V gene's germline CDR1 is SGHAT and CDR2 FQNNGV. This CDR3 reads CAGSLVGTGDGIQYF. The CDR3 nucleotides are TGTGCCGGCAGCTTAGTTGGGACAGGGGACGGCATTCAGTACTTC.

This clonotype was detected many times. The chain is built from TRBV30 and TRBJ2-7; D is possibly TRBD2 (6 bases). This CDR3 is built from 14 residues. Germline assignment: CDR1 GTSNPN and CDR2 SVGIG (reference sequence). V gave up 5 bases and J gave up 2 bases, with 16 bases separating them. CDR3 sequence (DNA): TGTGCCTGGGTCAAACTTGGGGGGACCTACGAGCAGTACTTC. It encodes CAWVKLGGTYEQYF. Combining the CDR3 with reference TRBV30 and TRBJ2-7 gives the whole variable domain SQTIHQWPATLVQPVGSPLSLECTVEGTSNPNLYWYRQAAGRGLQLLFYSVGIGQISSEVPQNLSASRPQDRQFILSSKKLLLSDSGFYLCAWVKLGGTYEQYFGPGTRLTVT.

The table lists this clonotype with many counts. The rearrangement uses TRBV12-3 or TRBV12-4 and TRBJ2-1; 9 bases are a match to TRBD1. This CDR3 region has 18 residues. V gave up 5 bases and J gave up 5 bases; unmatched junction bases: 16. The CDR3 protein is CASSPRWPGQGRDNEQFF. CDR3 in DNA: TGTGCCAGCAGTCCCCGTTGGCCGGGACAGGGAAGGGACAATGAGCAGTTCTTC.

The table lists this clonotype with a few counts. This chain links TRBV19 with TRBJ1-2; D remains ambiguous. This CDR3 has 12 amino acids. The germline CDR1 and CDR2 sequences are LNHDA and SQIVND (reference sequence). Between the trimmed V and J ends, which lost 10 bases and 1 base, there was a span of 10 bases. CDR3 sequence (DNA): TGTGCCACCTATACAAGTAACTATGGCTACACCTTC. Protein: CATYTSNYGYTF. Variable domain in full (rest from reference TRBV19 and TRBJ1-2): DGGITQSPKYLFRKEGQNVTLSCEQNLNHDAMYWYRQDPGQGLRLIYYSQIVNDFQKGDIAEGYSVSREKKESFPLTVTSAQKNPTAFYLCATYTSNYGYTFGSGTRLTVV.

This clonotype came up many times. V usage is TRBV20-1 and J usage is TRBJ1-5; D remains ambiguous. V was shortened by 1 base and J by 0 bases, with 19 bases between the two germline ends. CDR1 is DFQATT, CDR2 SNEGSKA, per germline (reference sequence). The CDR3 sequence is 18 residues long. CDR3: CSARGRSLVENSNQPQHF. CDR3 sequence (DNA): TGCAGTGCTAGAGGCCGCTCGTTGGTGGAAAATAGCAATCAGCCCCAGCATTTT.

There are many counts of this clonotype. The chain joins TRBV7-2 to TRBJ2-5; no clear D gene. This CDR3 region has 14 residues. Trimming cost V 1 base and J 2 bases, with 8 bases left between them. Germline-derived CDR1 and CDR2 are SGHTA and FQGNSA. The CDR3 nucleotides read TGTGCCAGCAGCTTAGGGGTCGGGCAAGAGACCCAGTACTTC. This codes for CASSLGVGQETQYF.

The chain employs TRBV20-1 and TRBJ2-5, with D unresolved. This CDR3 is built from 13 residues. The V gene lost 4 bases and the J gene lost 2 bases, with 11 bases spanning the gap. In germline, CDR1 is DFQATT, CDR2 SNEGSKA (reference sequence). As DNA, the CDR3 is TGCAGTGCTATAAACGGCCGACAAGAGACCCAGTACTTC. Its translation: CSAINGRQETQYF.

This clonotype was seen at least ten times. The chain joins TRBV7-9 to TRBJ1-1; D might be TRBD1 (6 bases). Deletions cut 1 base from V and 1 base from J, with 13 bases between. Germline CDR1 SEHNR, CDR2 FQNEAQ (reference sequence). The CDR3 is 16 amino acids. The CDR3 reads CASSLVGRGQNTEAFF. CDR3 coding DNA: TGTGCCAGCAGCTTAGTAGGGCGGGGGCAGAACACTGAAGCTTTCTTT.

This clonotype was seen repeatedly, ten times or more. The rearrangement uses TRBV3-1 and TRBJ1-5; D gene uncertain. CDR1 LGHDT and CDR2 YNNKEL come from the germline V gene (reference sequence). V lost 3 bases and J lost 2, with 2 bases in between. The CDR3 consists of 12 residues. The CDR3: CASSHRNQPQHF. CDR3 nucleotide sequence: TGTGCCAGCAGCCACCGCAATCAGCCCCAGCATTTT.

A note on this clonotype: This is likely an artifact of a read error, given a far larger clone one base away. The CDR3: CASSWGNYEQFF. As DNA, the CDR3 is TGTGCCAGCAGCTGGGGAAACTACGAGCAGTTCTTC. The gene calls are TRBV11-2 and TRBJ2-3, with no clear D. The DNA end lines up better with TRBJ2-1; the J call may be wrong. Looked up from germline, CDR1 is SGHAT and CDR2 is FQNNGV. CDR3 size: 12 residues.

This clonotype was observed a handful of times. This chain uses TRBV7-6 with TRBJ2-1; D is unclear. The CDR3 contains 13 residues. Germline V lookup: CDR1 SGHVS, CDR2 FNYEAQ. V lost 3 bases to trimming and J lost 6 bases, with 9 bases between them. The CDR3 sequence is CASSFYRSNEQFF. For the CDR3, the DNA is TGTGCCAGCAGCTTCTACAGATCCAATGAGCAGTTCTTC.

In its sample, this clonotype was seen many times. This chain joins TRBV14 and TRBJ2-7; TRBD1 is a possible D gene (7 bases). CDR1 SGHDN and CDR2 FVKESK come from the germline V gene. This CDR3 spans 16 amino acids. V was pared by 1 base and J by 7 bases, with 20 bases between. CDR3 protein: CASSQGWRGHNWEQYF. As DNA, the CDR3 is TGTGCCAGCAGCCAAGGTTGGAGGGGGCATAATTGGGAGCAGTACTTC. The full variable domain, in which reference TRBV14 and TRBJ2-7 provide the parts outside the CDR3, is EAGVTQFPSHSVIEKGQTVTLRCDPISGHDNLYWYRRVMGKEIKFLLHFVKESKQDESGMPNNRFLAERTGGTYSTLKVQPAELEDSGVYFCASSQGWRGHNWEQYFGPGTRLTVT.